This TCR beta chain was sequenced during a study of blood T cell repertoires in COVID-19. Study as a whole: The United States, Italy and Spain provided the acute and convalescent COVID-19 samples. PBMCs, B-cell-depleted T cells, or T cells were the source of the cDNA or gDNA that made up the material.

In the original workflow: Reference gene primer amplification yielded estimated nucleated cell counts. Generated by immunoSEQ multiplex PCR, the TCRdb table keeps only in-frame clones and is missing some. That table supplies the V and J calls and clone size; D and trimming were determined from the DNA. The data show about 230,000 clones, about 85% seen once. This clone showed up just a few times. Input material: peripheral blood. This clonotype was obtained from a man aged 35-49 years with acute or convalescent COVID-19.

For the CDR3, the DNA is TGTGCCAGCAGCCCGAGAGGGGGCGGAAACACCATATATTTT. It yields the protein CASSPRGGGNTIYF. This rearrangement joins TRBV7-2 to TRBJ1-3; 7 bases align to TRBD1. The CDR3 extends over 14 amino acids. Looked up from germline, CDR1 is SGHTA and CDR2 is FQGNSA. Trimming at V came to 5 bases and at J to 4 bases, leaving 5 bases not matched to a gene.